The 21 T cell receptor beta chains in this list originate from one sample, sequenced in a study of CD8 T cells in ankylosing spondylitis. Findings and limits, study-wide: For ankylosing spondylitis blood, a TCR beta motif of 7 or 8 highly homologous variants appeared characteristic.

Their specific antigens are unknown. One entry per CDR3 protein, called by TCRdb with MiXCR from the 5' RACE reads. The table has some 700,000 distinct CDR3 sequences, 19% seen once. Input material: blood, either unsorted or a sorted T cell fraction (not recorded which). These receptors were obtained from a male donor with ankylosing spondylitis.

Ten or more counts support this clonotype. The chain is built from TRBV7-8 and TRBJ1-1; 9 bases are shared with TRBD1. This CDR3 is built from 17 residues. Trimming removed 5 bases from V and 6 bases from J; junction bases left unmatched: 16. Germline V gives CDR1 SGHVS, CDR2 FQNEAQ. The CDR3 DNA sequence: TGTGCCAGCAGCGCCACGGGACAGGGCCGACGGGTAGCTGAAGCTTTCTTT. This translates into CASSATGQGRRVAEAFF.

The CDR3: CASSQEDGSRADTQYF. The CDR3 nucleotides read TGTGCCAGCAGCCAAGAGGACGGATCAAGAGCAGATACGCAGTATTTT. The rearrangement uses TRBV4-2 and TRBJ2-3, with unresolved D. This CDR3 is built from 16 residues. The germline CDR1 and CDR2 sequences are LGHNA and YNFKEQ. Trimming removed 0 bases from V and 4 bases from J, with 14 bases in between.

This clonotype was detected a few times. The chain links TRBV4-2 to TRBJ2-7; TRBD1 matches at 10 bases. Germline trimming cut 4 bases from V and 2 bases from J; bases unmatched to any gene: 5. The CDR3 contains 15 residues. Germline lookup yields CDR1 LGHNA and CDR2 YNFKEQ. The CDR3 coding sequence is TGTGCCAGCAGCCCAGGACAGGGGGTACCCTACGAGCAGTACTTC. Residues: CASSPGQGVPYEQYF.

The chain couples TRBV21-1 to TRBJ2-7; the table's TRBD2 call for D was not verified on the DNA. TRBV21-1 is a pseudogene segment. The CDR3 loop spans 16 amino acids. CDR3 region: CASSPPPAVGFYEQYF. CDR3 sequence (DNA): TGTGCCAGCAGCCCCCCCCCGGCAGTGGGATTCTACGAGCAGTACTTC.

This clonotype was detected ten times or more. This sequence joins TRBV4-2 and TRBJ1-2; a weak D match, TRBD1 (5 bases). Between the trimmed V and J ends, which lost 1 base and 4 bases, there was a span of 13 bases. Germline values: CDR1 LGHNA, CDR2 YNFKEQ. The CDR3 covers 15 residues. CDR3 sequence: CASSQVLGGVYGYTF. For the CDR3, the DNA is TGTGCCAGCAGCCAAGTTTTGGGAGGGGTCTATGGCTACACCTTC.

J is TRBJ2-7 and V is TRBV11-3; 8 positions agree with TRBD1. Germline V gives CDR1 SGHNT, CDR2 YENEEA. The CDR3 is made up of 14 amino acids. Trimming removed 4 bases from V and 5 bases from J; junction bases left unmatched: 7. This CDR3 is CASSSDQGANEQYF. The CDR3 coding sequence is TGTGCCAGCAGCTCCGACCAGGGGGCCAACGAGCAGTACTTC.

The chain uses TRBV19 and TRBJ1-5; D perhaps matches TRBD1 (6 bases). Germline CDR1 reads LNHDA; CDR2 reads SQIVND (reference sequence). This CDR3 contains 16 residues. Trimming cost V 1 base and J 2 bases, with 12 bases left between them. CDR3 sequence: CASSIVGRGGNQPQHF. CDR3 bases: TGTGCCAGTAGTATAGTTGGCAGGGGAGGCAATCAGCCCCAGCATTTT.

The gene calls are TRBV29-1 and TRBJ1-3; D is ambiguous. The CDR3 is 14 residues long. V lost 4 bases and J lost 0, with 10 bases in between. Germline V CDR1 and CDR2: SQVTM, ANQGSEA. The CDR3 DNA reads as TGCAGCGTTGCTGCCGGCGACTCTGGAAACACCATATATTTT. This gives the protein CSVAAGDSGNTIYF.

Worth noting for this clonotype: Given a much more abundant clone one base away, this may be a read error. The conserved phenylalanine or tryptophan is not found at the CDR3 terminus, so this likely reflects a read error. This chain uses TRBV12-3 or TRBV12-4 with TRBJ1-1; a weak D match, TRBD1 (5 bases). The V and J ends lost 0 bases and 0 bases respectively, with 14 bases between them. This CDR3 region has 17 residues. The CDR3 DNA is TGTGCCAGCAGTTTAGCGCGAGGGGAAGGGGTGAACACTGAAGCTTTCCTT. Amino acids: CASSLARGEGVNTEAFL.

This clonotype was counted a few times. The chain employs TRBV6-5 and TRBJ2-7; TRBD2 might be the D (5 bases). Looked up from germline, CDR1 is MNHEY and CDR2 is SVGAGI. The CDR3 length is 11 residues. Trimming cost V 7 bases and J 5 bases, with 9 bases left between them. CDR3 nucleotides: TGTGCCAGCAAGCGAGGGCACGAGCAGTACTTC. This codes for CASKRGHEQYF.

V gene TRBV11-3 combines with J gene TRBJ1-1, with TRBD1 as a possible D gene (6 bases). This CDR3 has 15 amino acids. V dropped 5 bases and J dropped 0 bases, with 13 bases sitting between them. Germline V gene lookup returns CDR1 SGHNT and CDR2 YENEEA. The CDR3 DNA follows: TGTGCCAGCAGCCCCGCCGGGACAATGAACACTGAAGCTTTCTTT. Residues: CASSPAGTMNTEAFF.

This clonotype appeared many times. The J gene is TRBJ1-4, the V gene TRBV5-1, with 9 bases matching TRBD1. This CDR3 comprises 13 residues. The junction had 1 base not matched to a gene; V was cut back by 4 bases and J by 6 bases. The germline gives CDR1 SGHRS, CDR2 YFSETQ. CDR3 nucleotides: TGCGCCAGCAGCCGGACAGGGGATGAAAAACTGTTTTTT. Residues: CASSRTGDEKLFF.

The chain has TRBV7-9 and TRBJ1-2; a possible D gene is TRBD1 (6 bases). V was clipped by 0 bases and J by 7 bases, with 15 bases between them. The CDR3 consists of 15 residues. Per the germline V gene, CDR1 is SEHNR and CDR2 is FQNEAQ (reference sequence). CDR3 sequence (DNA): TGTGCCAGCAGCTTAGCGAACAGGGATTTGCGTGGCTACACCTTC. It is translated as CASSLANRDLRGYTF.

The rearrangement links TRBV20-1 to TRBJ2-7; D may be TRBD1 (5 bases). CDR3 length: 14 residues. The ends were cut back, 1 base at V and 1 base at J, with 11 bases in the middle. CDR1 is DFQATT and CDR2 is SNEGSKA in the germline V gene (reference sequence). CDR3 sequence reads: CSARVRDSSYEQYF. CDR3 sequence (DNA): TGCAGTGCTAGAGTACGAGACAGTTCCTACGAGCAGTACTTC.

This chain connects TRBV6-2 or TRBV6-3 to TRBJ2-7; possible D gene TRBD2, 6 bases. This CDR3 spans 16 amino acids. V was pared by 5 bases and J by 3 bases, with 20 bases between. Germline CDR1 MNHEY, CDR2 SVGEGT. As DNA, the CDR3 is TGTGCCAGCAGTGAGATGTCCGCTAGCGACCTCTACGAGCAGTACTTC. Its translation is CASSEMSASDLYEQYF.

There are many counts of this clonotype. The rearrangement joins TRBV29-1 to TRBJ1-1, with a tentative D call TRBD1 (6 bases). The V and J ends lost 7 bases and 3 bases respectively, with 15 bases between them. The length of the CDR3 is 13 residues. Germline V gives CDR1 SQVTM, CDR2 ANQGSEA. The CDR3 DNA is TGCAGCGCCGGTCAGGGGAGGGACACTGAAGCTTTCTTT. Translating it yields CSAGQGRDTEAFF.

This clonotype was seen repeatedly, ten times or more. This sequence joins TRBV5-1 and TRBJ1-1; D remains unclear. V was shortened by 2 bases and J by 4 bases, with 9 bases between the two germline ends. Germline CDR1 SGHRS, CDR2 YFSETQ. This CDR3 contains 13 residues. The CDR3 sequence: CASSFGPVTEAFF. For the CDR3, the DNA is TGCGCCAGCAGCTTTGGCCCTGTCACTGAAGCTTTCTTT.

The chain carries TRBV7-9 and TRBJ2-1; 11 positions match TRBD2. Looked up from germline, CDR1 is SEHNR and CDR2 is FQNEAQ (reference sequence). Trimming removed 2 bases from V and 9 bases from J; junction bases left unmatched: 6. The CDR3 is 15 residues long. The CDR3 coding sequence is TGTGCCAGCAGCTTAACACTAGCGGGAGTGGCTGAGCAGTTCTTC. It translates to CASSLTLAGVAEQFF. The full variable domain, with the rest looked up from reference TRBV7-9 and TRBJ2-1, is DTGVSQNPRHKITKRGQNVTFRCDPISEHNRLYWYRQTLGQGPEFLTYFQNEAQLEKSRLLSDRFSAERPKGSFSTLEIQRTEQGDSAMYLCASSLTLAGVAEQFFGPGTRLTVL.

The CDR3 region is CASSSGTGHYNEQFF. The CDR3 DNA sequence: TGTGCCAGCAGTTCTGGGACAGGACACTACAATGAGCAGTTCTTC. The J gene is TRBJ2-1, the V gene TRBV28, with 8 bases identical to TRBD1. V lost 4 bases, J lost 3 bases, and 5 bases stayed unmatched. CDR1 and CDR2 (germline): MDHEN, SYDVKM. This CDR3 region has 15 residues.

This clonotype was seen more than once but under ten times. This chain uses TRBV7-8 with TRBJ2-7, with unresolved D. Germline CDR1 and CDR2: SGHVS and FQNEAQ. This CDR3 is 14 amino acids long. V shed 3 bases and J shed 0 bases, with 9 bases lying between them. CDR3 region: CASSFRRNSYEQYF. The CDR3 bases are TGTGCCAGCAGCTTTAGACGGAACTCCTACGAGCAGTACTTC.

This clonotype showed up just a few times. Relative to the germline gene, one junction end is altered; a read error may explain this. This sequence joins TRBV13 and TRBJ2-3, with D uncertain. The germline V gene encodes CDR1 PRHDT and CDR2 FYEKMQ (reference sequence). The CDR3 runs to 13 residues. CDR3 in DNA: TGTGCCAGCAGCCTAGGTGGAATCAATACGCAGTATTTT. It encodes CASSLGGINTQYF.